This T cell receptor beta chain was documented in a study of tumor-infiltrating lymphocytes in primary liver carcinoma. The overall study: Surgery removed the patients' primary liver carcinoma.

The CDR3 sequence is 15 residues long. V was cut by 7 bases and J by 6 bases, with 20 bases left in between. The germline V gene has CDR1 ENHRY and CDR2 SYGVKD. Blood RNA was derived from unsorted whole blood, and germline DNA was extracted too. From around 0.5 ug of total RNA, TCR beta-specific cDNA was reverse-transcribed using a constant-region primer. Employing slightly modified ARM-PCR, three nested multiplex PCR rounds were run, and these gave rise to the TCR beta libraries. TRBV1-TRBV30 forward primers and a C-beta reverse primer were used in the first two PCR rounds, which each ran for about 10 cycles. TCRdb used MiXCR to reprocess the multiplex PCR reads, holding one entry per CDR3 protein. The sample holds more than 150,000 distinct CDR3 sequences, roughly three fifths seen once. Points from the study as a whole: CD8+ and CD4+ repertoires went uncompared, the samples being bulk unsorted.

This clonotype was observed a few times. Antigen unknown. The chain recombines TRBV10-3 with TRBJ2-3; either TRBD1 or TRBD2 may fit D (5 bases each). Sample: peripheral blood. The receptor comes from a man aged 40-55 years with primary liver carcinoma and hepatitis B virus infection. This chain's CDR3 is CAIKAVGVREDTQYF. The CDR3 coding sequence is TGTGCCATCAAGGCAGTGGGGGTTCGCGAGGATACGCAGTATTTT.